The subject of this entry is one TCR beta chain. Antigen unknown. This record comes from a study of PD-1 blockade in classical Hodgkin lymphoma. The CDR3 runs 16 residues. V lost 2 bases, J lost 5 bases, and 5 bases stayed unmatched. CDR1 is KGHSH and CDR2 is LQKENI in the germline V gene. Noted time point: cycle 4 day 1 (C4D1), after five to seven weeks of nivolumab. Relapses following autologous stem cell transplantation were seen in all patients, with brentuximab vedotin exposure varying. General study findings and limits: Some patients started nivolumab under 1 year after ASCT, and they were excluded.

The repertoire was sequenced with immunoSEQ multiplex PCR; TCRdb's copy has only in-frame clones and lacks some. The sample holds 100,000 or so clones, 90% seen once. V is TRBV18 and J is TRBJ2-3, with 12 bases matching TRBD2. The receptor was isolated from a human donor with classical Hodgkin lymphoma. Sample: peripheral blood mononuclear cells (PBMCs), taken before the fourth cycle of nivolumab. The CDR3 loop is CASSPSTSGGKDTQYF. CDR3 in DNA: TGTGCCAGCTCACCAAGCACTAGCGGGGGGAAAGATACGCAGTATTTT.